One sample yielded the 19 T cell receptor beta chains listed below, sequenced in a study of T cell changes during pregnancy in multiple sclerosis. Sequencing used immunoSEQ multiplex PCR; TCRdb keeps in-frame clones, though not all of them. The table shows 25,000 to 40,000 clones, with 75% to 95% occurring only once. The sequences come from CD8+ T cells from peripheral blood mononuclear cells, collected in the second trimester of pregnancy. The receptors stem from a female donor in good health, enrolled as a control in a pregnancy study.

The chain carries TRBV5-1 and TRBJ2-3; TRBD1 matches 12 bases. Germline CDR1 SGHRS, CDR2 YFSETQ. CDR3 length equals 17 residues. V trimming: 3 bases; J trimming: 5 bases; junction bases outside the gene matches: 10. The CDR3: CASSWEPGQGAVDTQYF. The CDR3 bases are TGCGCCAGCAGCTGGGAACCGGGACAGGGGGCTGTAGATACGCAGTATTTT.

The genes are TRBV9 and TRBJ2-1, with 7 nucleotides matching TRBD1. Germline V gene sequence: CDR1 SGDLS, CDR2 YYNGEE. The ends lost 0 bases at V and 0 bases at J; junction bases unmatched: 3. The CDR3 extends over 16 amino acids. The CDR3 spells CASSVGRTGSYNEQFF. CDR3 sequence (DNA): TGTGCCAGCAGCGTAGGACGGACAGGCTCCTACAATGAGCAGTTCTTC.

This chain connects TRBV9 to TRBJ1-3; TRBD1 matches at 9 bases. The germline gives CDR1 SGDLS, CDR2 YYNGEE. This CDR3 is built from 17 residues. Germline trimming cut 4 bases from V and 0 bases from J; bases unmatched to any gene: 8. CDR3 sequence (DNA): TGTGCCAGCAGCCCCAGGACAGGGGCACCCTCTGGAAACACCATATATTTT. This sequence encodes CASSPRTGAPSGNTIYF. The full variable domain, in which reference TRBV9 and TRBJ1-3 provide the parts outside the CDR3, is DSGVTQTPKHLITATGQRVTLRCSPRSGDLSVYWYQQSLDQGLQFLIQYYNGEERAKGNILERFSAQQFPDLHSELNLSSLELGDSALYFCASSPRTGAPSGNTIYFGEGSWLTVV.

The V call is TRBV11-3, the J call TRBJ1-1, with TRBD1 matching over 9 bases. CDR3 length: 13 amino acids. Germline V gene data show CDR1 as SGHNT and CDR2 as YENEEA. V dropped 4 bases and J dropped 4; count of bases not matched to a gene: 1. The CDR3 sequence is CASSYRGLTEAFF. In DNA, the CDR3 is TGTGCCAGCAGCTACAGGGGGCTCACTGAAGCTTTCTTT.

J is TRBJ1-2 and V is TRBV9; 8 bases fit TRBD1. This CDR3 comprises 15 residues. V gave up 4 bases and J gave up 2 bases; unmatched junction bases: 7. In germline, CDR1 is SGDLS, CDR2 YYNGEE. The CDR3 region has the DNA TGTGCCAGCAGCCCGTCGGACAGGGCGAACTATGGCTACACCTTC. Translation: CASSPSDRANYGYTF.

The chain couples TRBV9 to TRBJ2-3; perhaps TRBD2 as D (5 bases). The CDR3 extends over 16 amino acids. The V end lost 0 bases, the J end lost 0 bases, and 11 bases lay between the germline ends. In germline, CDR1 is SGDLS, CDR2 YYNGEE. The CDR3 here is CASSVEVATSTDTQYF. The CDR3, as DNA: TGTGCCAGCAGCGTAGAAGTAGCGACTAGCACAGATACGCAGTATTTT.

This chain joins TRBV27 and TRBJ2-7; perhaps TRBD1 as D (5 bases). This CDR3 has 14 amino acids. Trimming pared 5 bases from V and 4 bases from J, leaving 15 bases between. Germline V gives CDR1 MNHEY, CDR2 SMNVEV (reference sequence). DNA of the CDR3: TGTGCCAGCAGTCCCAGGGAAAGTCTTTACGAGCAGTACTTC. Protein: CASSPRESLYEQYF.

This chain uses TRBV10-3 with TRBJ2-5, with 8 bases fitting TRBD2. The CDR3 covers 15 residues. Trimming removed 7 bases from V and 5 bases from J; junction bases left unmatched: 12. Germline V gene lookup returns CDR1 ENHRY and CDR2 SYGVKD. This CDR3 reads CAIKNSGAAEETQYF. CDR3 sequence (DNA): TGTGCCATCAAGAATAGCGGGGCGGCTGAGGAGACCCAGTACTTC.

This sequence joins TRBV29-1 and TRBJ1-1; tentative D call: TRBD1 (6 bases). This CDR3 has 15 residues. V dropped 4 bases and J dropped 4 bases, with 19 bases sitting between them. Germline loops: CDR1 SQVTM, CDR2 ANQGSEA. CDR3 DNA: TGCAGCGTTGGGGTCCAGGGGCATGTGGGCACTGAAGCTTTCTTT. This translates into CSVGVQGHVGTEAFF. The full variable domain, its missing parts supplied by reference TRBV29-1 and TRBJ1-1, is SAVISQKPSRDICQRGTSLTIQCQVDSQVTMMFWYRQQPGQSLTLIATANQGSEATYESGFVIDKFPISRPNLTFSTLTVSNMSPEDSSIYLCSVGVQGHVGTEAFFGQGTRLTVV.

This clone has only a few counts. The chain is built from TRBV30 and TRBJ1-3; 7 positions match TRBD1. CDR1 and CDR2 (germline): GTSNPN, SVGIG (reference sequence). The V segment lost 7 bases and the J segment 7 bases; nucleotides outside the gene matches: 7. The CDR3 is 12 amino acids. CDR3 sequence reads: CALSTGTNTIYF. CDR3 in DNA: TGTGCCTTGTCGACAGGGACTAACACCATATATTTT.

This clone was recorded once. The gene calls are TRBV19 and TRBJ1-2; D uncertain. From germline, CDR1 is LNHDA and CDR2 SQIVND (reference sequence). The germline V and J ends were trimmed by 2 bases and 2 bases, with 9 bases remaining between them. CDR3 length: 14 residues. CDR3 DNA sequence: TGTGCCAGTAGTATATGGACGGGGAACTATGGCTACACCTTC. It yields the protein CASSIWTGNYGYTF. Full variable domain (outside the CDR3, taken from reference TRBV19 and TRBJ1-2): DGGITQSPKYLFRKEGQNVTLSCEQNLNHDAMYWYRQDPGQGLRLIYYSQIVNDFQKGDIAEGYSVSREKKESFPLTVTSAQKNPTAFYLCASSIWTGNYGYTFGSGTRLTVV.

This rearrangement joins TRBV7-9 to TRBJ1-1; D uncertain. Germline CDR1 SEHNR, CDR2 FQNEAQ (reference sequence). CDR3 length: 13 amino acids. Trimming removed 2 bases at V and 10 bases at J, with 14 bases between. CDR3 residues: CASSLFPSEGAFF. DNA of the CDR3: TGTGCCAGCAGCTTATTCCCCTCAGAGGGAGCTTTCTTT.

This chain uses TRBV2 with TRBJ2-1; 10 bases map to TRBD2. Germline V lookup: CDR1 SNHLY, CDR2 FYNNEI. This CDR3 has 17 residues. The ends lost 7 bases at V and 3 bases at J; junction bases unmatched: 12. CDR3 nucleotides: TGTGCCAGCAAACCACCCCGCCTAGCGGGGGACTACAATGAGCAGTTCTTC. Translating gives CASKPPRLAGDYNEQFF. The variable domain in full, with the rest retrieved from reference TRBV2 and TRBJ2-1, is EPEVTQTPSHQVTQMGQEVILRCVPISNHLYFYWYRQILGQKVEFLVSFYNNEISEKSEIFDDQFSVERPDGSNFTLKIRSTKLEDSAMYFCASKPPRLAGDYNEQFFGPGTRLTVL.

For the CDR3, the DNA is TGTGCCAGCAGTTTGGGACAGGGGTGGAGGACTGAAGCTTTCTTT. Protein sequence: CASSLGQGWRTEAFF. The chain couples TRBV27 to TRBJ1-1; 10 bases map to TRBD1. In germline, CDR1 is MNHEY, CDR2 SMNVEV (reference sequence). The CDR3 covers 15 residues. V lost 3 bases, J lost 5 bases, and 6 bases stayed unmatched.

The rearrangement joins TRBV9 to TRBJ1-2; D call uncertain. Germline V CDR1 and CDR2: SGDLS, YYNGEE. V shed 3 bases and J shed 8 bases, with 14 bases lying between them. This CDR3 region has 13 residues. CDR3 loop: CASSALGESGYTF. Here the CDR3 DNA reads TGTGCCAGCAGCGCGCTCGGGGAGTCCGGCTACACCTTC.

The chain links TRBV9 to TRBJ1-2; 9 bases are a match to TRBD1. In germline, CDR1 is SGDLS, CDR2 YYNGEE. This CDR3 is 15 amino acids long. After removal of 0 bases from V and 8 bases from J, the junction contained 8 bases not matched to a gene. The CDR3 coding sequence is TGTGCCAGCAGCGTAGACGACAGGGGGTTGGGGGGCTACACCTTC. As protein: CASSVDDRGLGGYTF.

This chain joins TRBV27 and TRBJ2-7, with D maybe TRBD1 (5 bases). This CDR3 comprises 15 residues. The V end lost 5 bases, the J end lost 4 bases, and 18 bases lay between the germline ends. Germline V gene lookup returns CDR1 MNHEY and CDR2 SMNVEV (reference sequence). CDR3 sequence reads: CASSPSLRQPYEQYF. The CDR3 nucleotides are TGTGCCAGCAGTCCTTCCCTCAGACAGCCATACGAGCAGTACTTC.

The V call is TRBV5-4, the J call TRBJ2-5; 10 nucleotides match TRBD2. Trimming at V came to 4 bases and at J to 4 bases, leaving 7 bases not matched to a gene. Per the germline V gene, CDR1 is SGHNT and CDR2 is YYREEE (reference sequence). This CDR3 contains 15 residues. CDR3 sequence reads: CASSPPLAGVETQYF. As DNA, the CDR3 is TGTGCCAGCAGCCCTCCGCTAGCGGGGGTAGAGACCCAGTACTTC.

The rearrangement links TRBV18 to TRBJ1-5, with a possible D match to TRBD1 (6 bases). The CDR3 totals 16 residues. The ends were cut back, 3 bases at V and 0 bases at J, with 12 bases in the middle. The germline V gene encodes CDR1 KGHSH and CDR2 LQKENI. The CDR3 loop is CASSPDRPTSNQPQHF. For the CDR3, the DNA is TGTGCCAGCTCACCTGACAGGCCCACTAGCAATCAGCCCCAGCATTTT.